Following are 26 T cell receptor beta chains from one sample sequenced in a study of breast tumors, draining lymph nodes, adjacent tissues. From the multiplex PCR reads, TCRdb called clonotypes with MiXCR, one entry per CDR3 protein. The data contain about 16,000 distinct CDR3 sequences, 45% of them singletons. Sequenced sample: tumor-adjacent breast tissue. The receptors originated from a female donor with breast cancer. Some clones in this sample may be carry-over from other donors' samples.

This clonotype was recorded many times. Since a much larger clone is just one base distant, this may be a read error. The V call is TRBV6-6, the J call TRBJ2-5; D may correspond to TRBD1 or TRBD2 (5 bases each). The CDR3 loop spans 13 amino acids. V was clipped by 4 bases and J by 5 bases, with 11 bases between them. Germline lookup yields CDR1 MNHNY and CDR2 SVGAGI (reference sequence). The CDR3 loop reads CASSSSGAETQYF. CDR3 coding DNA: TGTGCCAGCAGTTCCTCCGGGGCCGAGACCCAGTACTTC.

This chain connects TRBV20-1 to TRBJ2-1; D unclear. The CDR3 spans 12 residues. Deletions cut 0 bases from V and 12 bases from J, with 12 bases between. Germline lookup yields CDR1 DFQATT and CDR2 SNEGSKA (reference sequence). The CDR3 is CSARDLYSGQFF. DNA for the CDR3: TGCAGTGCTAGAGACCTTTACAGTGGGCAGTTCTTC.

This clonotype was seen repeatedly, ten times or more. The J gene is TRBJ2-1, the V gene TRBV5-1; 10 bases match TRBD1. CDR3 size: 15 residues. The J segment lost 6 bases and the V segment lost 4 bases, leaving 7 bases of the junction unmatched. CDR1 and CDR2 (germline): SGHRS, YFSETQ. The CDR3 nucleotides read TGCGCCAGCAGCCTAAAATGGACAGGGGGCAATGAGCAGTTCTTC. It encodes CASSLKWTGGNEQFF.

This clonotype rates as medium-sized (0.01 to 0.1%). This chain joins TRBV19 and TRBJ2-7, with 8 nucleotides matching TRBD1. The CDR3 consists of 14 residues. The V and J ends lost 1 base and 6 bases, in that order; junction bases with no gene match: 5. The germline V gene has CDR1 LNHDA and CDR2 SQIVND (reference sequence). The CDR3 sequence is CASSIGGTGTEQYF. CDR3 DNA: TGTGCCAGTAGTATAGGGGGGACAGGAACCGAGCAGTACTTC.

This clonotype is labeled medium-sized. The chain combines TRBV13 with TRBJ2-7; possible D gene TRBD2, 5 bases. Germline V gives CDR1 PRHDT, CDR2 FYEKMQ (reference sequence). Trimming stripped 5 bases from V and 4 bases from J, with 18 bases between. There are 15 residues in the CDR3. In nucleotides, the CDR3 is TGTGCCAGCAGCCCCAGGCTAGCTACCCAGTACGAGCAGTACTTC. The encoded protein is CASSPRLATQYEQYF.

This clonotype was counted ten times or more. V gene TRBV6-2 or TRBV6-3 combines with J gene TRBJ1-2, with D tentatively TRBD1 (5 bases). In germline, CDR1 is MNHEY, CDR2 SVGEGT. The CDR3 runs to 14 residues. Trimming pared 5 bases from V and 0 bases from J, leaving 10 bases between. The CDR3 sequence is CASSPGSANYGYTF. The CDR3 coding sequence is TGTGCCAGCAGTCCAGGGTCAGCTAACTATGGCTACACCTTC.

This clonotype appeared many times. The CDR3, as DNA: TGTGCCAGCAGCTTGGGACTGGGCTACAATGAGCAGTTCTTC. It translates to CASSLGLGYNEQFF. The genes are TRBV11-2 and TRBJ2-1; a possible D gene is TRBD2 (6 bases). This CDR3 spans 14 amino acids. V was clipped by 3 bases and J by 3 bases, with 9 bases between them. Germline assignment: CDR1 SGHAT and CDR2 FQNNGV.

The V and J genes are TRBV9 and TRBJ1-2; 12 nucleotides align to TRBD1. This CDR3 contains 16 residues. Per the germline V gene, CDR1 is SGDLS and CDR2 is YYNGEE. The V segment lost 2 bases and the J segment 1 base; nucleotides outside the gene matches: 3. The CDR3 reads CASSVGTGGINYGYTF. In DNA, the CDR3 is TGTGCCAGCAGCGTTGGGACAGGGGGCATTAACTATGGCTACACCTTC.

By sample share, this clonotype is medium-sized. CDR3 DNA: TGTGCCAGCAGTGTTGGGGGGGTTGGCTACAATGAGCAGTTCTTC. Its translation is CASSVGGVGYNEQFF. The rearrangement joins TRBV2 to TRBJ2-1; 7 nucleotides agree with TRBD2. V dropped 4 bases and J dropped 3; count of bases not matched to a gene: 6. There are 15 residues in the CDR3. Germline CDR1 SNHLY, CDR2 FYNNEI.

This clonotype was counted at least ten times. Since a much larger clone is just one base distant, this may be a read error. The CDR3: CASGFIFLDRGKYEQYF. Here the CDR3 DNA reads TGTGCTAGTGGTTTCATCTTCTTGGACAGGGGGAAATACGAGCAGTACTTC. J is TRBJ2-7 and V is TRBV12-5; 10 bases agree with TRBD1. Germline values: CDR1 LGHNT, CDR2 FRNRAP. The CDR3 totals 17 residues. The V gene end was trimmed by 3 bases and the J gene end by 4 bases; junction bases not matched to a gene: 12.

This clonotype showed up many times. This rearrangement joins TRBV5-5 to TRBJ1-1; 8 bases line up with TRBD1. Trimming took 1 base from V and 2 from J; bases not matched to a gene: 4. Germline V CDR1 and CDR2: SGHKS, YYEKEE (reference sequence). CDR3 length: 15 amino acids. CDR3 protein: CASSLWTGINTEAFF. The CDR3 DNA sequence: TGTGCCAGCAGCTTGTGGACAGGGATAAACACTGAAGCTTTCTTT.

In its sample, this clonotype ranks as medium-sized. The rearrangement joins TRBV24-1 to TRBJ1-2; D uncertain. V lost 3 bases to trimming and J lost 1 base, with 2 bases between them. The CDR3 has 12 amino acids. Germline CDR1 and CDR2: KGHDR and SFDVKD. The CDR3 DNA follows: TGTGCCACCAGTGATAATAACTATGGCTACACCTTC. Its protein is CATSDNNYGYTF.

This clonotype was detected ten times or more. CDR3 loop: CASRFREVSSYEQYF. For the CDR3, the DNA is TGTGCCAGCCGATTTAGGGAAGTGTCGTCCTACGAGCAGTACTTC. The gene calls are TRBV11-3 and TRBJ2-7, with unresolved D. This CDR3 comprises 15 residues. Germline-derived CDR1 and CDR2 are SGHNT and YENEEA. Trimming cost V 8 bases and J 1 base, with 18 bases left between them.

The J gene is TRBJ2-7, the V gene TRBV7-3; 11 bases are shared with TRBD1. The CDR3 totals 15 residues. Germline V lookup: CDR1 SGHTA, CDR2 FQGTGA. Losses at the gene ends were 3 bases for V and 4 bases for J; bases not matched to a gene: 5. CDR3 DNA sequence: TGTGCCAGCAGCTTCGGCGGGACAGGGGGTTACGAGCAGTACTTC. The encoded protein is CASSFGGTGGYEQYF. Based on the CDR3 plus reference TRBV7-3 and TRBJ2-7, the full variable domain is GAGVSQTPSNKVTEKGKYVELRCDPISGHTALYWYRQSLGQGPEFLIYFQGTGAADDSGLPNDRFFAVRPEGSVSTLKIQRTERGDSAVYLCASSFGGTGGYEQYFGPGTRLTVT.

This clonotype was recorded at least ten times. A read error may be the cause here, since a much bigger clone is one base away. The chain links TRBV13 to TRBJ2-7, with unresolved D. Trimming removed 2 bases from V and 2 bases from J, with 4 bases in between. Germline lookup yields CDR1 PRHDT and CDR2 FYEKMQ (reference sequence). The CDR3 consists of 12 residues. Written as DNA, the CDR3 is TGTGCCAGCAGCTTACGCCCCTACGAGCAGTACTTC. This gives the protein CASSLRPYEQYF.

In regard to this clonotype: A much larger clone lies one base from this, so it may be a read error. Since no conserved phenylalanine or tryptophan closes the CDR3, a read error is the likely cause. V is TRBV19 and J is TRBJ2-1, with D possibly TRBD1 on 6 matching bases. V was trimmed by 4 bases and J by 3 bases, leaving 16 bases between them. The V gene's germline CDR1 is LNHDA and CDR2 SQIVND (reference sequence). The CDR3 has 16 residues. The CDR3 is CASSSTGTNIYNEQFS. For the CDR3, the DNA is TGTGCCAGTAGTAGTACCGGGACAAACATCTACAATGAGCAGTTCTCC.

This clonotype was found a few times. The chain combines TRBV19 with TRBJ2-1; TRBD2 is a possible D gene (5 bases). The V end lost 5 bases, the J end lost 7 bases, and 12 bases lay between the germline ends. Germline V gene sequence: CDR1 LNHDA, CDR2 SQIVND (reference sequence). This CDR3 region has 13 residues. CDR3: CASSGFGVNEQFF. Written as DNA, the CDR3 is TGTGCCAGTAGTGGGTTCGGGGTAAATGAGCAGTTCTTC.

This clonotype showed up many times. V and J are TRBV6-5 and TRBJ1-2, with 7 positions matching TRBD1. Germline V CDR1 and CDR2: MNHEY, SVGAGI. The CDR3 loop spans 15 amino acids. V lost 5 bases, J lost 7 bases, and 13 bases stayed unmatched. The CDR3 DNA follows: TGTGCCAGCAGTCACCGGAGTGGGACAGCGCTTGGCTACACCTTC. It translates to CASSHRSGTALGYTF.

This clonotype was recorded many times. The gene calls are TRBV5-6 and TRBJ2-5, with D maybe TRBD1 (6 bases). V was cut by 4 bases and J by 3 bases, with 19 bases left in between. The germline gives CDR1 SGHDT, CDR2 YYEEEE. CDR3 length equals 16 residues. The CDR3 nucleotides read TGTGCCAGCAGCCCCCACTTCGTTCCAGGGGAAGAGACCCAGTACTTC. Amino acid sequence: CASSPHFVPGEETQYF.

The J gene is TRBJ2-3, the V gene TRBV9, with 11 bases fitting TRBD2. CDR3 length: 14 residues. After removal of 0 bases from V and 14 bases from J, the junction contained 8 bases not matched to a gene. Per the germline V gene, CDR1 is SGDLS and CDR2 is YYNGEE. The CDR3 protein is CASSVGVSGGAPYF. CDR3 nucleotides: TGTGCCAGCAGCGTAGGGGTTAGCGGGGGGGCTCCGTATTTT.

The V and J genes are TRBV20-1 and TRBJ1-2, with TRBD1 matching over 8 bases. CDR3 length: 12 amino acids. V was clipped by 1 base and J by 8 bases; unmatched bases: 3. CDR1 DFQATT and CDR2 SNEGSKA come from the germline V gene (reference sequence). The CDR3 is CSARGTGSGYTF. CDR3 bases: TGCAGTGCTAGAGGGACAGGGTCCGGCTACACCTTC.

This clonotype counts as medium-sized (0.01 to 0.1%). This chain joins TRBV20-1 and TRBJ2-1; TRBD1 agrees at 7 bases. V was clipped by 0 bases and J by 9 bases; unmatched bases: 11. In germline, CDR1 is DFQATT, CDR2 SNEGSKA (reference sequence). The CDR3 totals 15 residues. CDR3 in amino acids: CSARDPSKGAGEQFF. The CDR3 DNA follows: TGCAGTGCTAGAGACCCTTCAAAGGGGGCGGGTGAGCAGTTCTTC.

Of note for this clonotype: One end of the junction does not line up with germline, which may come from a read error. The V gene is TRBV27, the J gene TRBJ1-2; 11 bases map to TRBD1. The CDR3 is 15 amino acids. The V gene's germline CDR1 is MNHEY and CDR2 SMNVEV (reference sequence). The CDR3 DNA sequence: TGCGCCAGCAGCCCTCGGGACAGGGGGTCTAATGGCTACACCTTC. It translates to CASSPRDRGSNGYTF.

This clonotype was picked up a small number of times. V and J are TRBV5-5 and TRBJ1-1; D gene ambiguous. There are 15 residues in the CDR3. CDR1 SGHKS and CDR2 YYEKEE come from the germline V gene (reference sequence). Trimming shortened V by 1 base and J by 0 bases, and 10 bases separated the two germline ends. DNA for the CDR3: TGTGCCAGCAGCTTGTGGCTTCGCATGAACACTGAAGCTTTCTTT. Encoded protein: CASSLWLRMNTEAFF.

The chain joins TRBV6-1 to TRBJ1-1; TRBD1 aligns across 9 bases. This CDR3 has 14 amino acids. J was trimmed by 11 bases and V by 5 bases; bases with no gene match: 12. The germline gives CDR1 MNHNS, CDR2 SASEGT. CDR3 bases: TGTGCCAGCAGTCCCCCGGGACAGGGTGCATCGGCTTTCTTT. It codes for CASSPPGQGASAFF.

This chain connects TRBV11-2 to TRBJ2-2, with 9 bases lining up with TRBD2. The length of the CDR3 is 16 residues. The V and J ends lost 2 bases and 3 bases, in that order; junction bases with no gene match: 4. Germline CDR1 is SGHAT and CDR2 is FQNNGV. The CDR3 nucleotides read TGTGCCAGCAGCTTATTCCTAGCGGGGTACACCGGGGAGCTGTTTTTT. Protein product: CASSLFLAGYTGELFF. Together with reference TRBV11-2 and TRBJ2-2, the CDR3 gives the full variable domain: EAGVAQSPRYKIIEKRQSVAFWCNPISGHATLYWYQQILGQGPKLLIQFQNNGVVDDSQLPKDRFSAERLKGVDSTLKIQPAKLEDSAVYLCASSLFLAGYTGELFFGEGSRLTVL.